Listed below are T cell receptor beta chains from one sample, sequenced in a study of CD8 T cells in ankylosing spondylitis. TCRdb used MiXCR to reprocess the 5' RACE reads, holding one entry per CDR3 protein. The sample comprises roughly 220,000 distinct CDR3 sequences, 18% of which are singletons, and about 44% rests with the top ten. The sample comprised blood, either unsorted or a sorted T cell fraction (not recorded which). The receptors originated from a male donor with ankylosing spondylitis. CDR3s include the opening cysteine and the closing phenylalanine or tryptophan. The D gene is left open where the match is weak. Expanded clones are given a class, and other clones once, few, many or no size at all.

size	D	V	J	CDR3	DNA
.	.	TRBV29-1	TRBJ2-7	CSVGLRGAGEQYF	TGCAGCGTTGGGTTGAGGGGGGCAGGCGAGCAGTACTTC
.	TRBD2	TRBV5-1	TRBJ2-1	CASSIGLAGGPSYNEQFF	TGCGCCAGCAGCATCGGACTAGCGGGAGGGCCCAGCTACAATGAGCAGTTCTTC
.	.	TRBV5-1	TRBJ2-3	CASNLEEATDTQYF	TGCGCCAGCAACTTGGAAGAGGCCACAGATACGCAGTATTTT
.	TRBD2	TRBV7-6	TRBJ2-7	CASSLWTSGRSSYEQYF	TGTGCCAGCAGCTTATGGACTAGCGGGAGGAGCTCCTACGAGCAGTACTTC
many	.	TRBV7-8	TRBJ1-1	CASSPAAGYGTEAFF	TGTGCCAGCAGCCCAGCCGCAGGGTACGGAACTGAAGCTTTCTTT
few	TRBD2	TRBV7-9	TRBJ2-7	CASSPWTSGSEQYF	TGTGCCAGCAGCCCCTGGACTAGCGGGAGCGAGCAGTACTTC
few	.	TRBV7-6	TRBJ1-4	CASSPAGTVVNEKLFF	TGTGCCAGCAGCCCGGCTGGCACAGTGGTTAATGAAAAACTGTTTTTT
.	.	TRBV7-3	TRBJ2-5	CASSPVTGGLETQYF	TGTGCCAGCAGCCCTGTGACAGGAGGTTTAGAGACCCAGTACTTC
.	.	TRBV25-1	TRBJ2-3	CASSEEQVLGTDTQYF	TGTGCCAGCAGTGAAGAGCAGGTACTGGGCACAGATACGCAGTATTTT
.	TRBD2	TRBV5-5	TRBJ2-5	CASSRRPREDQETQYF	TGTGCCAGCAGTCGAAGACCCCGGGAGGATCAAGAGACCCAGTACTTC
.	.	TRBV29-1	TRBJ2-1	CSVNTDYNEQFF	TGCAGCGTTAATACGGACTACAATGAGCAGTTCTTC
few	.	TRBV7-8	TRBJ2-1	CASSPRQGGDNEQFF	TGTGCCAGCAGCCCCCGACAGGGAGGGGACAATGAGCAGTTCTTC
few	TRBD2	TRBV28	TRBJ2-7	CASSWRGAFEQYF	TGTGCCAGCAGTTGGCGGGGGGCATTCGAGCAGTACTTC
.	.	TRBV29-1	TRBJ1-1	CSADGGVTTEAFF	TGCAGCGCTGATGGGGGGGTCACCACTGAAGCTTTCTTT
few	TRBD1	TRBV4-3	TRBJ2-7	CASSQDRTGDWSEQYF	TGCGCCAGCAGCCAAGATAGGACAGGGGATTGGAGCGAGCAGTACTTC
.	.	TRBV6-2/TRBV6-3	TRBJ1-5	CASTGWSNQPQHF	TGTGCCAGCACAGGGTGGAGCAATCAGCCCCAGCATTTT
.	.	TRBV12-3/TRBV12-4	TRBJ1-2	CASSPVRGYGYTF	TGTGCCAGCAGCCCCGTCCGGGGCTATGGCTACACCTTC
.	.	TRBV7-9	TRBJ1-1	CASSLGYDSMNTEAFF	TGTGCCAGCAGCTTAGGATATGACAGCATGAACACTGAAGCTTTCTTT
many	TRBD2	TRBV3-1	TRBJ2-1	CASSQGAAGGGNEQFF	TGTGCCAGCAGCCAAGGGGCGGCGGGGGGGGGCAATGAGCAGTTCTTC
.	TRBD2	TRBV3-1	TRBJ2-7	CASCKDMPSGAAIPYEQYF	TGTGCCAGCTGCAAGGATATGCCTAGCGGGGCGGCCATCCCCTACGAGCAGTACTTC
.	.	TRBV5-1	TRBJ2-2	CASSLATENTGELFF	TGCGCCAGCAGCTTGGCGACAGAGAACACCGGGGAGCTGTTTTTT
.	.	TRBV6-1	TRBJ1-4	CASSESSTGSEKLFF	TGTGCCAGCAGTGAGAGCTCTACCGGGAGCGAAAAACTGTTTTTT
few	TRBD1	TRBV20-1	TRBJ2-7	CSAPPRGRSDIRDEQYF	TGCAGTGCTCCTCCCAGGGGGCGATCGGATATACGGGACGAGCAGTACTTC
few	.	TRBV27	TRBJ1-1	CASTNSGGSYTEAFF	TGTGCCAGCACTAATAGTGGGGGCAGCTACACTGAAGCTTTCTTT
.	.	TRBV7-9	TRBJ2-1	CASSLGPTDEQFF	TGTGCCAGCAGCTTAGGCCCCACGGATGAGCAGTTCTTC
.	.	TRBV2	TRBJ1-1	CASSDLLIAFF	TGTGCCAGCAGTGATTTGTTGATTGCTTTCTTT
.	TRBD2	TRBV5-1	TRBJ2-7	CASSLVWTSGRAEEQYF	TGCGCCAGCAGCTTGGTTTGGACTAGCGGGAGGGCCGAGGAGCAGTACTTC
.	.	TRBV28	TRBJ1-4	CASSPLLGSEGGNEKLFF	TGTGCCAGCAGCCCACTATTGGGCTCAGAAGGGGGAAATGAAAAACTGTTTTTT
.	.	TRBV9	TRBJ2-7	CASSVGVAGQSEQYF	TGTGCCAGCAGCGTAGGGGTGGCAGGTCAAAGCGAGCAGTACTTC
few	.	TRBV29-1	TRBJ1-1	CSVDPGANEAEAFF	TGCAGCGTTGATCCGGGCGCCAACGAGGCTGAAGCTTTCTTT
.	TRBD2	TRBV2	TRBJ2-3	CASAGAWTSGVSTDTQYF	TGTGCCAGCGCAGGAGCCTGGACTAGCGGGGTTAGCACAGATACGCAGTATTTT
few	TRBD1	TRBV4-3	TRBJ2-7	CASSLGTGDSYEQYF	TGCGCCAGCAGCCTCGGGACAGGCGATTCCTACGAGCAGTACTTC
few	TRBD2	TRBV4-2	TRBJ2-2	CASSPTSGDLTGELFF	TGTGCCAGCAGCCCGACTAGCGGAGACCTCACCGGGGAGCTGTTTTTT
.	.	TRBV2	TRBJ1-3	CASSPHLGSGNTIYF	TGTGCCAGCAGTCCTCACCTAGGTAGTGGAAACACCATATATTTT
.	TRBD2	TRBV28	TRBJ2-7	CASSWTSGDQYF	TGTGCCAGCAGTTGGACTAGCGGAGATCAGTACTTC
.	.	TRBV6-1	TRBJ1-2	CASSEARRGSPNYGYTF	TGTGCCAGCAGTGAAGCGCGGCGAGGCAGTCCTAACTATGGCTACACCTTC
many	.	TRBV12-3/TRBV12-4	TRBJ2-1	CASSLWGVGNEQFF	TGTGCCAGCAGTCTCTGGGGGGTGGGGAATGAGCAGTTCTTC
.	.	TRBV29-1	TRBJ1-1	CSVDLREGPNTEAFF	TGCAGCGTCGATCTTCGTGAGGGACCGAACACTGAAGCTTTCTTT
many	.	TRBV29-1	TRBJ1-2	CSVEGNGGYGYTF	TGCAGCGTTGAAGGGAACGGAGGTTATGGCTACACCTTC
many	.	TRBV28	TRBJ1-1	CASSPTAEAFF	TGTGCCAGCAGCCCCACCGCTGAAGCTTTCTTT
.	.	TRBV27	TRBJ2-7	CASSSRDSWTGEQYF	TGTGCCAGCAGCTCTCGGGATAGCTGGACGGGCGAGCAGTACTTC
.	TRBD1	TRBV7-9	TRBJ2-3	CASSRTGTDYTDTQYF	TGTGCCAGCAGCCGAACAGGGACAGACTACACAGATACGCAGTATTTT
.	.	TRBV5-1	TRBJ2-7	CASSATEFHYEQYF	TGCGCCAGCAGCGCGACAGAGTTTCACTACGAGCAGTACTTC
few	.	TRBV12-3/TRBV12-4	TRBJ2-7	CASSFWAGSHEQYF	TGTGCCAGCAGTTTTTGGGCTGGGTCCCACGAGCAGTACTTC
.	TRBD2	TRBV20-1	TRBJ2-7	CSARGPTSVYSYEQYF	TGCAGTGCTCGAGGCCCAACTAGCGTGTATTCCTACGAGCAGTACTTC
.	TRBD1	TRBV7-6	TRBJ2-2	CASSMTGGLDTGELFF	TGTGCCAGCAGCATGACAGGGGGGCTCGACACCGGGGAGCTGTTTTTT
.	TRBD1	TRBV5-1	TRBJ2-4	CASSLGQGVHIQYF	TGCGCCAGCAGCTTGGGGCAGGGGGTCCACATTCAGTACTTC
.	.	TRBV25-1	TRBJ2-3	CASSEWGRVTDTQYF	TGTGCCAGCAGTGAATGGGGAAGGGTCACAGATACGCAGTATTTT
few	.	TRBV27	TRBJ2-7	CASSLYQEIGEQYF	TGTGCCAGCAGTTTATACCAGGAGATAGGCGAGCAGTACTTC
many	TRBD2	TRBV12-3/TRBV12-4	TRBJ2-3	CASSQSGGDPDTQYF	TGTGCCAGCAGTCAGAGCGGGGGGGATCCAGATACGCAGTATTTT
few	.	TRBV6-1	TRBJ2-5	CASSPQGWETQYF	TGTGCCAGCAGTCCACAGGGTTGGGAGACCCAGTACTTC
.	.	TRBV5-6	TRBJ1-2	CASSLADWGFGYTF	TGTGCCAGCAGCTTGGCCGATTGGGGTTTTGGCTACACCTTC
.	TRBD2	TRBV6-2/TRBV6-3	TRBJ2-1	CASSPSALAGGKSEQFF	TGTGCCAGCAGTCCCTCTGCACTAGCGGGAGGTAAAAGTGAGCAGTTCTTC
.	TRBD2	TRBV6-2/TRBV6-3	TRBJ2-1	CASSQYSGTYNEQFF	TGTGCCAGCAGTCAATATAGCGGGACCTACAATGAGCAGTTCTTC
.	TRBD1	TRBV5-1	TRBJ2-1	CASSEIRTGAVDEQFF	TGCGCCAGCAGCGAGATACGGACAGGGGCCGTGGATGAGCAGTTCTTC